This T cell receptor (beta chain) appears in the sequencing data of a study of T cell responses to AZD1222 COVID-19 vaccine. For the study at large: Second-dose intervals of approximately 4 or approximately 12 weeks were pooled.

Overall study results and limits: Once two AZD1222 doses were given, Spike-specific TCR breadth and depth went up.

The table came from immunoSEQ multiplex PCR; TCRdb's copy has only in-frame clones and leaves some out. This sample has roughly 170,000 clones, with roughly 87% found just once. Comment on this clone: Its antigen is undetermined.

The sequence derives from an adult in good health. The sequencing used peripheral blood, collected on day 0 of AZD1222 vaccination.

The DNA of the CDR3 is TGTGCCAGCAGCCGGACCGGGACATCGAACACCGGGGAGCTGTTTTTT. This gives the protein CASSRTGTSNTGELFF. The V and J genes are TRBV7-9 and TRBJ2-2; D is perhaps TRBD1 (6 bases). With 5 bases removed from V and 0 bases from J, the gap between germline ends came to 13 bases. The V gene's germline CDR1 is SEHNR and CDR2 FQNEAQ (reference sequence). The length of the CDR3 is 16 residues. Full variable domain (remainder filled in from reference TRBV7-9 and TRBJ2-2): DTGVSQNPRHKITKRGQNVTFRCDPISEHNRLYWYRQTLGQGPEFLTYFQNEAQLEKSRLLSDRFSAERPKGSFSTLEIQRTEQGDSAMYLCASSRTGTSNTGELFFGEGSRLTVL.